What follows is one TCR beta chain and its context. Its antigen is not known. This sample is part of a study of OX40 agonist ivuxolimab in advanced cancers. Study context: Ivuxolimab is an agonistic anti-OX40 (CD134) antibody, and patients were treated with it. Regarding the study as a whole: Individuals who were partial responders at 0.1-3.0 mg/kg had clonal expansion that ranked among the lowest. Mean expanded clone counts were higher in CD8+ than CD4+ T cells. At 0.1 to 3.0 mg/kg, clonal expansion of CD4+ and CD8+ blood T cells had occurred by week 6.

The data were produced by immunoSEQ multiplex PCR, yet TCRdb's version contains in-frame clones alone and is incomplete. The sample has about 27,000 clones, 65% to 80% seen once; the top ten hold 25% to 30%. The V end lost 7 bases, the J end lost 5 bases, and 9 bases lay between the germline ends. The CDR3 loop spans 11 amino acids. Germline CDR1 is SEHNR and CDR2 is FQNEAQ (reference sequence). This material consisted of CD4+ or CD8+ T cells sorted from blood, taken in a trial of the OX40 agonist ivuxolimab. This receptor was identified in an adult with an advanced solid tumor such as melanoma, head and neck, liver or kidney cancer. The rearrangement joins TRBV7-9 to TRBJ2-7, with D uncertain. This CDR3 is CASTDRHEQYF. As DNA, the CDR3 is TGTGCCAGCACCGATCGGCACGAGCAGTACTTC.